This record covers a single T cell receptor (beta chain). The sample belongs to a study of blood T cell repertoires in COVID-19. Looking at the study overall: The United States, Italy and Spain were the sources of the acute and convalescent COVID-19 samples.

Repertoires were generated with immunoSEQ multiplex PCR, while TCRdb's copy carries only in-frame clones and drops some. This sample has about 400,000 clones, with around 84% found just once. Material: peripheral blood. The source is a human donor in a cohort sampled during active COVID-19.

In DNA form, the CDR3 reads TGCGCCAGCAGCTCCCCTGGACAATCACCTTATGGCTACACCTTC. Its translation: CASSSPGQSPYGYTF. The rearrangement uses TRBV5-1 and TRBJ1-2; possibly TRBD1 for D (5 bases). The CDR3 has 15 residues. V was clipped by 3 bases and J by 5 bases, with 17 bases between them. CDR1 and CDR2 (germline): SGHRS, YFSETQ.